Sequencing of this TCR beta chain was carried out in a study of T cells in Graves' hyperthyroidism and ophthalmopathy. Whole-study results and caveats: Researchers found most expanded thyroid clonotypes above 0.001 in blood as well. Using 13 V-J features, a model discriminated ophthalmopathy from stable hyperthyroidism.

The hyperthyroidism was newly diagnosed and had lasted under 2 months; the patients were aged 18 to 65. This clonotype has at least ten counts. Antigen unknown. Amplification yielded TCR beta CDR3 regions, with RNA transcripts as the source. A first-round RT-PCR of the TCR CDR3 used the HTBI primer set. TCRdb reanalysed the multiplex PCR reads using MiXCR and keeps one entry per CDR3 protein. The data show roughly 98,000 distinct CDR3 sequences, 35% to 50% seen once. Sample: peripheral blood or thyroid tissue (not recorded which). The receptor comes from a woman aged 30 to 39 with Graves' hyperthyroidism.

In DNA, the CDR3 is TGTGCCAGCAGCGGCTGGACTCTATCCGGGGAGCTGTTTTTT. Its protein product is CASSGWTLSGELFF. J is TRBJ2-2 and V is TRBV6-2 or TRBV6-3, with D maybe TRBD2 (5 bases). Trimming removed 6 bases at V and 6 bases at J, with 14 bases between. Germline V gene lookup returns CDR1 MNHEY and CDR2 SVGEGT. The CDR3 length is 14 residues.